This T cell receptor beta chain is from a study of OX40 agonist ivuxolimab in advanced cancers. Study results and limitations: Low normalized T-cell clonal expansion was also seen in some nonresponders.

Concerning this clone itself: The antigen is not known.

Germline V gene sequence: CDR1 SGHKS, CDR2 YYEKEE (reference sequence). There are 15 residues in the CDR3. V lost 0 bases and J 3 bases, leaving 11 bases between the germline ends. Profiled with immunoSEQ multiplex PCR; TCRdb holds only in-frame clones, not every one. Among roughly 34,000 clones listed, roughly 80% were seen once. Sample: CD4+ or CD8+ T cells sorted from blood, taken in a trial of the OX40 agonist ivuxolimab. The chain has TRBV5-5 and TRBJ2-3; D is tentatively TRBD1 or TRBD2 (5 bases each). The TCR comes from an adult with an advanced solid tumor such as melanoma, head and neck, liver or kidney cancer. CDR3 in amino acids: CASSLGTRGTDTQYF. CDR3 DNA: TGTGCCAGCAGCTTGGGGACACGGGGTACAGATACGCAGTATTTT.